This record concerns one T cell receptor (beta chain) sequence. Which antigen it targets is not known. Per-nucleotide qualities are absent, and no much larger clonotype sits a single base away. Trimming costs V 5 bases and J 8 bases, and their ends lie 10 bases apart. CDR1 and CDR2 are drawn from the germline V gene: SGHTA, FQGTGA. Measured from the cysteine to the phenylalanine, the CDR3 is 12 residues long. Only the CDR3 DNA stays, 36 bases, in frame from base 1. This entry comes from a study of T cell responses to AZD1222 COVID-19 vaccine (dated by TCRdb to the early 2020s). Broadly, across the study: Because spike-specific TCR depth and breadth did not differ between the two schedules, AZD1222 recipients who got a second dose at roughly 4 weeks were pooled with those who got a second dose at roughly 12 weeks. Trial participants were enrolled into age subgroups of 18-55, 56-69 and 70-plus years, which contained about 150, 28 and 57 TCR-sequenced participants, respectively. A total of 233 trial participants underwent TCR sequencing, of whom about 200 had received two doses of AZD1222 and about 25 had received two doses of the MenACWY control vaccine. The full study reports these points: The 56-69-year group was small, and its depth increase did not reach significance, likely because of low power. Participants were mostly white British and included more females than males, and it was suggested by the authors that clonal diversity may have been underestimated. Reportedly, almost half of the unique spike-specific TCRs recognized epitopes lying outside the regions that are mutated in the B.1.351 and B.1.1.7 variants. Conclusions about previously exposed vaccinees were limited because only six AZD1222 recipients were SARS-CoV-2 seropositive at baseline. After two AZD1222 doses, both the breadth and the depth of spike-specific TCRs were significantly higher than at day 0 and than in MenACWY recipients. Because no day 14 peak-response samples were available, the repertoires could be characterized only after the peak T cell response. Vaccine-associated CD4 TCRs spanned the whole spike protein, with dominant responses in regions 160-218 and 743-854.

The CDR3 regions of human TCRbeta chains were subjected to immunosequencing. Per the authors' processing: TCRs in the repertoires were compared against a reference library of SARS-CoV-2-specific TCRs that had been generated with the MIRA antigen-specificity platform. Breadth meant the fraction of unique TCRs that were SARS-CoV-2-associated, whereas depth meant the fraction of total T cells that were SARS-CoV-2-associated. Each spike-specific TCR was assigned to its reactive spike region and to a CD4 or CD8 class using the MIRA data. Log10-transformed breadth and depth values were compared by one-way ANOVA with Sidak's multiple comparisons tests. Drawn from immuneACCESS, this table holds only the in-frame rearrangements with V and J called that TCRdb kept. Clones are partly lost; checked studies trace under half to an unresolved V gene and leave the rest unexplained. Clonal size and the V and J genes are those of that table, whereas D and trimming came from the DNA. Present in this sample are approximately 120,000 clones, less than 90% of which were seen just once. The ten top clones hold roughly 4% of the sample.

Interpreted using the paper, the time point label stands for: baseline before first vaccination. Vaccinee samples were obtained from the UK trials COV001 and COV002, which included a single-blind randomized controlled phase 2/3 trial of AZD1222 (ChAdOx1 nCoV-19) in healthy adults. Trial participant PBMC samples were collected at day 0 and day 28 after the second dose for TCRbeta chain sequencing. Specimen: peripheral blood, collected on day 0 of AZD1222 vaccination. The V gene is TRBV7-3 and the J gene is TRBJ2-1; a tentative D call is TRBD2 (5 bases match). This receptor was obtained from an adult in good health. The CDR3 region reads CASSREGYEQFF. The nucleotides are TGTGCCAGCAGCCGGGAAGGCTATGAGCAGTTCTTC.